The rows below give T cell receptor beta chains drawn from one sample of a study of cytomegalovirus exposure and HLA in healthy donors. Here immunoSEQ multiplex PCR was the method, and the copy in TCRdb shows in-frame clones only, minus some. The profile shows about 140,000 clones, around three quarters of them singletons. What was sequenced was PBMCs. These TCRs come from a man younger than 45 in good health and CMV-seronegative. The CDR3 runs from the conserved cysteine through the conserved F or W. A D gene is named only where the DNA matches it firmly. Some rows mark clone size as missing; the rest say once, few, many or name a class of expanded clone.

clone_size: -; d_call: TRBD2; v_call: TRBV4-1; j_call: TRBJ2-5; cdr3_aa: CASSPQRGGLETQYF; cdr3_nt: TGCGCCAGCAGCCCCCAACGCGGGGGGTTGGAGACCCAGTACTTC
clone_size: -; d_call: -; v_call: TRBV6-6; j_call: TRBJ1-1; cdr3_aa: CASSIIDSEAFF; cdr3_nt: TGTGCCAGCAGCATAATTGACTCCGAAGCTTTCTTT
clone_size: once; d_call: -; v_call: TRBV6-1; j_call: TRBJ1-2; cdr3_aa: CASSEWTEDDYGYTF; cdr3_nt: TGTGCCAGCAGTGAGTGGACAGAGGACGACTATGGCTACACCTTC
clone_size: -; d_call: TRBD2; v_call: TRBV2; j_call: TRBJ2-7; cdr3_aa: CASTEGTSGVRQYF; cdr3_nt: TGTGCCAGCACGGAGGGGACTAGCGGGGTCAGGCAGTACTTC
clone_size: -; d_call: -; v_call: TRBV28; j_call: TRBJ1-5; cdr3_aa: CASSLIGRRFRLGAIDNQPQHF; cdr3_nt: TGTGCCAGCAGTTTAATCGGGAGGCGGTTCCGATTAGGGGCCATAGACAATCAGCCCCAGCATTTT
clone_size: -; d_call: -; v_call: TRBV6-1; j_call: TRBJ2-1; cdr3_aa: CASSEPLPNEQFF; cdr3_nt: TGTGCCAGCAGTGAACCTCTCCCGAATGAGCAGTTCTTC
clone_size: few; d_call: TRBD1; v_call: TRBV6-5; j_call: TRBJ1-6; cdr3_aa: CASSQGTVGSPLHF; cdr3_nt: TGTGCCAGCAGTCAAGGGACAGTAGGTTCACCCCTCCACTTT
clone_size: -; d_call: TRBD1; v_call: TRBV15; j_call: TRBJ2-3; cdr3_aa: CATSSGGQGHPDTQYF; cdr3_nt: TGTGCCACCAGCAGTGGTGGACAGGGACACCCAGATACGCAGTATTTT
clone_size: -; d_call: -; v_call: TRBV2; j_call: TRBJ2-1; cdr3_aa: CASSDPSDWSYNEQFF; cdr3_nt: TGTGCCAGCAGTGACCCTTCGGACTGGTCCTACAATGAGCAGTTCTTC
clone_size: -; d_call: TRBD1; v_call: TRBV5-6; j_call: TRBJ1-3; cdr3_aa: CASSLGQGAGNTIYF; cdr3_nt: TGTGCCAGCAGCTTGGGACAGGGGGCTGGAAACACCATATATTTT
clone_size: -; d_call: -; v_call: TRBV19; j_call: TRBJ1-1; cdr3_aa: CASSPQSYMNTEAFF; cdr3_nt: TGTGCCAGTAGTCCCCAAAGTTACATGAACACTGAAGCTTTCTTT
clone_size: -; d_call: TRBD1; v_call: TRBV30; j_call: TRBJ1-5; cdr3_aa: CAWNTGGAGNQPQNF; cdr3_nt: TGTGCCTGGAACACAGGGGGCGCGGGAAATCAGCCCCAGAATTTT
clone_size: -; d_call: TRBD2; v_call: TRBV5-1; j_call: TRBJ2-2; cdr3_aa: CASSLGGSRVTGELFF; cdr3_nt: TGCGCCAGCAGCTTGGGCGGGAGTAGGGTCACCGGGGAGCTGTTTTTT
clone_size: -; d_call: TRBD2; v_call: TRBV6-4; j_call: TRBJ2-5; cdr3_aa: CASSEWRGGQETQYF; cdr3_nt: TGTGCCAGCAGTGAATGGCGGGGGGGTCAAGAGACCCAGTACTTC
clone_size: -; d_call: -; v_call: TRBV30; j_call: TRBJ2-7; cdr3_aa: CAWSAGHSYEQYF; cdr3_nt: TGTGCCTGGAGTGCGGGACACAGCTACGAGCAGTACTTC
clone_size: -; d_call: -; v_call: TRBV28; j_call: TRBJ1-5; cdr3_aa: CASSFWGDSNQPQHF; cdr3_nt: TGTGCCAGCAGTTTTTGGGGGGATAGCAATCAGCCCCAGCATTTT
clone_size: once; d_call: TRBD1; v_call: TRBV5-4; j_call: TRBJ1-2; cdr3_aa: CASSLGDSINYGYTF; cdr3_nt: TGTGCCAGCAGCTTGGGGGACAGTATAAACTATGGCTACACCTTC
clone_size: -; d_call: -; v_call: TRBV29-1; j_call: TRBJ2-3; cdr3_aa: CSVGQGKDTQYF; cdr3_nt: TGCAGCGTTGGGCAGGGGAAAGATACGCAGTATTTT
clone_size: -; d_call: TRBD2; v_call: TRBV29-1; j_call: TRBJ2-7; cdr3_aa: CSVVGRRGENYEQYF; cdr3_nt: TGCAGCGTTGTGGGGCGTCGGGGGGAGAACTACGAGCAGTACTTC
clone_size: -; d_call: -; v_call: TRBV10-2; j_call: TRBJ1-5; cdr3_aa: CASSERGDAGNQPQHF; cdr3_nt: TGCGCCAGCAGTGAGCGGGGGGATGCGGGCAATCAGCCCCAGCATTTT
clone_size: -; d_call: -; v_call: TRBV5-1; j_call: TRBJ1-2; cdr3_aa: CASSITGQSYGYTF; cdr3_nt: TGCGCCAGCAGCATAACAGGACAGTCCTATGGCTACACCTTC
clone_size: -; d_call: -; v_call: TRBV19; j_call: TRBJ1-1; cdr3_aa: CASSIRPDTEAFF; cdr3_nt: TGTGCCAGTAGTATTCGCCCAGACACTGAAGCTTTCTTT
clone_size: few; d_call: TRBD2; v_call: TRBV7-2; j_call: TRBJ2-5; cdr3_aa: CASSLVGLKAGEQYF; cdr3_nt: TGTGCCAGCAGCTTAGTGGGACTTAAGGCGGGGGAGCAGTACTTC
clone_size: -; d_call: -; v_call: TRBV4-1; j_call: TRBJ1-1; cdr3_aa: CASSHSTGNTEAFF; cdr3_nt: TGCGCCAGCAGCCATTCGACAGGGAACACTGAAGCTTTCTTT
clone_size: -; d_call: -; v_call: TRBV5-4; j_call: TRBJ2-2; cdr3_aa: CASSLAAGSDTGELFF; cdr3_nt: TGTGCCAGCAGCTTGGCGGCGGGAAGTGACACCGGGGAGCTGTTTTTT
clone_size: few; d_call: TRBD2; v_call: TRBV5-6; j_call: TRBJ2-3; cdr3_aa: CASSLIGGVSFTDTQYF; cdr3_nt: TGTGCCAGCAGCTTGATCGGGGGGGTTTCCTTCACAGATACGCAGTATTTT
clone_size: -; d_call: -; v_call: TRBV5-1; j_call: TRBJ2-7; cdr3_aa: CASSLGEGADEQYF; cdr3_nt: TGCGCCAGCAGCTTGGGAGAAGGGGCCGACGAGCAGTACTTC
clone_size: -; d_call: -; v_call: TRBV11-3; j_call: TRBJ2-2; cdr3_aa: CASSLGGESGELFF; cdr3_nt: TGTGCCAGCAGCCTAGGCGGGGAGTCCGGGGAGCTGTTTTTT
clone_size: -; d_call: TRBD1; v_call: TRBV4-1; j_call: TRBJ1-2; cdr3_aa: CASSQILGQGHGYTF; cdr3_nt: TGCGCCAGCAGCCAGATACTGGGACAGGGGCACGGCTACACCTTC
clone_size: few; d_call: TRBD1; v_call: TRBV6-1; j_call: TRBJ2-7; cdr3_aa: CASSEFTGGNEQYF; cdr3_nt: TGTGCCAGCAGTGAGTTTACAGGGGGCAACGAGCAGTACTTC
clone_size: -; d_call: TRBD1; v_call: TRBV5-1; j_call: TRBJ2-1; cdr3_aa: CASSSGQGAIVYNEQFF; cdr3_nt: TGCGCCAGCAGCTCTGGACAGGGGGCCATCGTCTACAATGAGCAGTTCTTC
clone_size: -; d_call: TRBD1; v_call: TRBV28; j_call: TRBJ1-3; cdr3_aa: CASSSAQGALSGNTIYF; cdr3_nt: TGTGCCAGCAGTTCCGCACAGGGGGCTCTCTCTGGAAACACCATATATTTT
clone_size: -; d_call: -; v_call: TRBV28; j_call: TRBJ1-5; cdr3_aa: CASMNRNQPQHF; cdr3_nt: TGTGCCAGCATGAATCGGAATCAGCCCCAGCATTTT
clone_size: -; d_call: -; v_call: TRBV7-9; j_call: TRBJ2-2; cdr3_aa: CASSLIAQNTGELFF; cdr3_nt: TGTGCCAGCAGCTTAATTGCACAGAACACCGGGGAGCTGTTTTTT